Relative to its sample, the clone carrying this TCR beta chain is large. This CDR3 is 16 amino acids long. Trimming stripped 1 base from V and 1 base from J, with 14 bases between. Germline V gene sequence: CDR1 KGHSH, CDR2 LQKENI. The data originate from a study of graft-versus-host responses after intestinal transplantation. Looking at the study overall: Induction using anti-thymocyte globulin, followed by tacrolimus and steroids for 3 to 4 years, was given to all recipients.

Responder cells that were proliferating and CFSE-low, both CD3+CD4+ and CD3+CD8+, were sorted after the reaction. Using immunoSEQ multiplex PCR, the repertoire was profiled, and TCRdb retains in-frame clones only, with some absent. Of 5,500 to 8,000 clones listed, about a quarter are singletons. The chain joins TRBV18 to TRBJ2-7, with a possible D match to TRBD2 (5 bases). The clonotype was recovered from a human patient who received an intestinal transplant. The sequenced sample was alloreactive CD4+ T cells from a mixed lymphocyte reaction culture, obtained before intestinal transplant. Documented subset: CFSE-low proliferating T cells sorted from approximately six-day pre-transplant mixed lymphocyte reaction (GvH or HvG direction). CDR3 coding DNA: TGTGCCAGCTCACCACAAGAGGGCGGGCTTTCCTACGAGCAGTACTTC. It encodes CASSPQEGGLSYEQYF. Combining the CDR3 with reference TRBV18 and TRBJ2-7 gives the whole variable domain NAGVMQNPRHLVRRRGQEARLRCSPMKGHSHVYWYRQLPEEGLKFMVYLQKENIIDESGMPKERFSAEFPKEGPSILRIQQVVRGDSAAYFCASSPQEGGLSYEQYFGPGTRLTVT.